This T cell receptor (beta chain) was found in a study of cytomegalovirus exposure and HLA in healthy donors. Study-wide results and caveats: As a later analysis showed, a missense DCLRE1C variant was linked to trimming of TCR beta V- and J-genes. Presence/absence comparisons presumed near-even sequencing depth among donors.

Vbeta (60) and Jbeta (13) primers were used in the PCR. This table comes from immunoSEQ multiplex PCR, and its TCRdb copy is limited to in-frame clones, with some not included. This table holds about 240,000 clones, roughly 84% found once. In regard to this clone: No antigen is known for it.

The clonotype was recovered from a girl aged 2 to 10 in good health and CMV-seronegative. The specimen sequenced was PBMCs.

CDR3 sequence: CASSYRVSGYEQYF. As DNA, the CDR3 is TGTGCCAGCAGTTACCGGGTATCGGGCTACGAGCAGTACTTC. The rearrangement links TRBV6-5 to TRBJ2-7; D is unresolved. Trimming took off 2 bases at V and 3 bases at J, with 11 bases between the two ends. Germline CDR1 MNHEY, CDR2 SVGAGI. CDR3 size: 14 residues.